The 11 T cell receptor beta chains presented below share a single source sample, sequenced in a study of vaccination effects on CD4 cells after COVID-19. In the ViraFEST assay, antigen-specific CD4+ clonotypes were identified by expansion after peptide-pool stimulation. Once cultured for 10 days, the cells underwent separation to obtain CD4+ T cells. Vaccinated participants had no history of SARS-CoV-2 infection and tested negative for nucleocapsid antibodies. Antigens for these TCRs are unknown. The method was immunoSEQ multiplex PCR; TCRdb's version includes in-frame clones alone and lacks a portion of them. The sample lists fewer than 70,000 clones; around 80% were seen once. The sequencing used CD4+ T cells from PBMCs cultured with SARS-CoV-2 spike peptides, collected before COVID-19 vaccination. These receptors were collected from a human donor who received a COVID-19 vaccine.

The V and J genes are TRBV4-1 and TRBJ2-2, with TRBD2 matching over 9 bases. Unmatched junction bases numbered 5, after V lost 3 bases and J lost 6 bases. This CDR3 region has 15 residues. CDR1 is MGHRA and CDR2 is YSYEKL in the germline V gene. The CDR3 here is CASSQVGGGAGELFF. CDR3 bases: TGCGCCAGCAGCCAGGTTGGCGGGGGGGCCGGGGAGCTGTTTTTT.

CDR3 DNA: TGTGCCAGTAGTTCGGGACGGACCTACACCGGGGAGCTGTTTTTT. Translated: CASSSGRTYTGELFF. The gene calls are TRBV19 and TRBJ2-2; tentatively, D is TRBD1 or TRBD2 (5 bases each). Trimming shortened V by 5 bases and J by 3 bases, and 13 bases separated the two germline ends. Per germline, CDR1 LNHDA and CDR2 SQIVND (reference sequence). This CDR3 has 15 residues.

The chain joins TRBV15 to TRBJ2-4, with 8 bases aligning to TRBD1. The CDR3 is 16 amino acids. Germline V gene sequence: CDR1 LNHNV, CDR2 YYDKDF (reference sequence). Trimming cost V 7 bases and J 1 base; bases outside gene matches: 9. CDR3 bases: TGTGCCACCAACCCGACAGGGGTCGACGCCAAAAACATTCAGTACTTC. This sequence encodes CATNPTGVDAKNIQYF.

The chain joins TRBV5-4 to TRBJ2-1; 8 bases line up with TRBD2. The CDR3 has 19 residues. Germline values: CDR1 SGHNT, CDR2 YYREEE (reference sequence). Trimming removed 4 bases from V and 8 bases from J; junction bases left unmatched: 23. CDR3 amino acids: CASSNRKRGSPGGNYEQFF. The CDR3, as DNA: TGTGCCAGCAGCAATAGGAAGCGGGGGTCCCCCGGGGGTAACTATGAGCAGTTCTTC. Combining the CDR3 with reference TRBV5-4 and TRBJ2-1 gives the whole variable domain ETGVTQSPTHLIKTRGQQVTLRCSSQSGHNTVSWYQQALGQGPQFIFQYYREEENGRGNFPPRFSGLQFPNYSSELNVNALELDDSALYLCASSNRKRGSPGGNYEQFFGPGTRLTVL.

The chain combines TRBV6-1 with TRBJ2-7; the D is unclear. V lost 0 bases, J lost 4 bases, and 10 bases lay in between. The CDR3 extends over 14 amino acids. Germline V CDR1 and CDR2: MNHNS, SASEGT. The CDR3 sequence: CASSEAGRLYEQYV. Written as DNA, the CDR3 is TGTGCCAGCAGTGAAGCCGGCAGATTATACGAGCAGTACGTC.

The chain carries TRBV5-4 and TRBJ2-5, with 13 bases identical to TRBD2. Germline V CDR1 and CDR2: SGHNT, YYREEE (reference sequence). This CDR3 has 16 amino acids. The V and J ends lost 3 bases and 5 bases, in that order; junction bases with no gene match: 7. This CDR3 is CASSSRLAGGMETQYF. In nucleotides, the CDR3 is TGTGCCAGCAGCTCAAGACTAGCGGGGGGTATGGAGACCCAGTACTTC.

The CDR3 loop is CASSEQSMNTGELFF. The DNA for the CDR3 is TGTGCCAGCAGTGAACAGTCAATGAACACCGGGGAGCTGTTTTTT. V and J are TRBV2 and TRBJ2-2; D gene uncertain. Deletions cut 2 bases from V and 1 base from J, with 8 bases between. The germline V gene has CDR1 SNHLY and CDR2 FYNNEI. The CDR3 loop spans 15 amino acids.

V gene TRBV27 combines with J gene TRBJ1-1; tentative D call: TRBD1 (6 bases). Trimming removed 5 bases at V and 4 bases at J, with 17 bases between. Germline V lookup: CDR1 MNHEY, CDR2 SMNVEV (reference sequence). This CDR3 is 15 amino acids long. CDR3 sequence (DNA): TGTGCCAGCAGTCCCTACAGGGATGGAGGCACTGAAGCTTTCTTT. Translated, it gives CASSPYRDGGTEAFF.

The V and J genes are TRBV5-1 and TRBJ2-5; 10 nucleotides agree with TRBD1. Germline V gene lookup returns CDR1 SGHRS and CDR2 YFSETQ. Trimming at V came to 3 bases and at J to 5 bases, leaving 7 bases not matched to a gene. This CDR3 has 15 residues. The CDR3 loop reads CASSSGTGAGETQYF. CDR3 sequence (DNA): TGCGCCAGCAGCTCTGGGACAGGGGCGGGGGAGACCCAGTACTTC.

The CDR3 protein is CASSRSERGTTTDTQYF. CDR3 nucleotide sequence: TGTGCCAGCTCACGGTCGGAGCGGGGGACAACCACAGATACGCAGTATTTT. The chain couples TRBV18 to TRBJ2-3; 8 nucleotides align to TRBD2. V shed 4 bases and J 2 bases; nucleotides not matched to a gene: 11. From germline, CDR1 is KGHSH and CDR2 LQKENI. The CDR3 sequence is 17 residues long.

This clone was observed a single time. The chain uses TRBV30 and TRBJ2-1; D gene ambiguous. The V and J ends lost 3 bases and 10 bases respectively, with 19 bases between them. Germline V gene lookup returns CDR1 GTSNPN and CDR2 SVGIG (reference sequence). This CDR3 has 14 residues. The CDR3 here is CAWRLPGAAREQFF. The CDR3 DNA follows: TGTGCCTGGAGATTACCGGGCGCGGCTAGGGAGCAGTTCTTC.